This T cell receptor (beta chain) was observed in a study of T cells in localized non-small cell lung cancer. Assay: immunoSEQ multiplex PCR; the TCRdb copy retains only in-frame clones and omits some. The table shows roughly 25,000 clones, with 85% to 90% occurring only once. V lost 2 bases and J lost 4, with 12 bases in between. CDR1 and CDR2 (germline): SGHTA, FQGNSA. The CDR3 extends over 15 amino acids. The source material was PBMCs, sampled before any cancer treatment. This TCR was sampled from a man aged 40 to 75 with stage II lung adenocarcinoma. The chain employs TRBV7-2 and TRBJ2-4, with D tentatively TRBD1 (6 bases). The CDR3 DNA follows: TGTGCCAGCAGCTTATATCGGACAGAGAAAAACATTCAGTACTTC. This translates into CASSLYRTEKNIQYF. The full variable domain, in which reference TRBV7-2 and TRBJ2-4 provide the parts outside the CDR3, is GAGVSQSPSNKVTEKGKDVELRCDPISGHTALYWYRQSLGQGLEFLIYFQGNSAPDKSGLPSDRFSAERTGGSVSTLTIQRTQQEDSAVYLCASSLYRTEKNIQYFGAGTRLSVL.